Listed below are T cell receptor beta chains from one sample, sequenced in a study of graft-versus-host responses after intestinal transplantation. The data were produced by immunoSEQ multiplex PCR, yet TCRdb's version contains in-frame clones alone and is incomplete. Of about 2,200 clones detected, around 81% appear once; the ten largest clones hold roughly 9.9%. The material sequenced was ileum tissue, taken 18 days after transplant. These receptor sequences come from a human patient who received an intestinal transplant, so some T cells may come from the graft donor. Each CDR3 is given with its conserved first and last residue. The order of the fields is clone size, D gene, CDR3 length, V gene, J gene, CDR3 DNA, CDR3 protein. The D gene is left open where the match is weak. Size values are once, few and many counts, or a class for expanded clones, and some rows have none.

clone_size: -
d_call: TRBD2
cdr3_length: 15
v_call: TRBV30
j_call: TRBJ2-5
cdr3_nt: TGTGCCTGGAGCGGACTAGCGGGGGGCGGGAAGACCCAGTACTTC
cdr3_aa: CAWSGLAGGGKTQYF

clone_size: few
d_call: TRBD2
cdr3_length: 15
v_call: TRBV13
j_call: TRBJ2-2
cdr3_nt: TGTGCCAGCAGCTCGGGACTAGCGGACACCGGGGAGCTGTTTTTT
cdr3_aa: CASSSGLADTGELFF

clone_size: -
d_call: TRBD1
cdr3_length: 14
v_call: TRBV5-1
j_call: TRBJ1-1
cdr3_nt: TGCGCCAGCAGCTGGACAGGAATGAACACTGAAGCTTTCTTT
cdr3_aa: CASSWTGMNTEAFF

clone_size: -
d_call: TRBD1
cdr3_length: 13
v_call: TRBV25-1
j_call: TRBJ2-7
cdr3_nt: TGTGCCAGCAGTGAACAGGGGGCCTACGAGCAGTACTTC
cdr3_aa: CASSEQGAYEQYF

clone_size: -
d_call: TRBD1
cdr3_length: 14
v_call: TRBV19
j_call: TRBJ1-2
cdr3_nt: TGTGCCAGTAGTATAAGGGACAGGGGAAGCGGCTACACCTTC
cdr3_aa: CASSIRDRGSGYTF

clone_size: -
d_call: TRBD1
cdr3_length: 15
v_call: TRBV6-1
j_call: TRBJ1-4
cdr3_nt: TGTGCCAGCAACGAACCCGGGACAGGGGGTGAAAAACTGTTTTTT
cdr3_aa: CASNEPGTGGEKLFF

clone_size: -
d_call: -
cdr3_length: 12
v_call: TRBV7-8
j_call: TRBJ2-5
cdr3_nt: TGTGCCAGCAGCTTACGCTGGGAGACCCAGTACTTC
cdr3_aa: CASSLRWETQYF

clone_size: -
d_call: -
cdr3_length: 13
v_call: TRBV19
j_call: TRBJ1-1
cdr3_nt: TGTGCCAGTAGTATATCCGCAAACACTGAAGCTTTCTTT
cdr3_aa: CASSISANTEAFF

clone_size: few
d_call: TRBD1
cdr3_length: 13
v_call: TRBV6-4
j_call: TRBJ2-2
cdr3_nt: TGTGCCAGCGGACAGGGGGACACCGGGGAGCTGTTTTTT
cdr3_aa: CASGQGDTGELFF

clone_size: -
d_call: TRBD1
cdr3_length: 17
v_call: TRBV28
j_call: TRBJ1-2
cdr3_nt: TGTGCCAGCAGTCCGGGACAGGGTGCCCCATTAGGGTATGGCTACACCTTC
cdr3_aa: CASSPGQGAPLGYGYTF

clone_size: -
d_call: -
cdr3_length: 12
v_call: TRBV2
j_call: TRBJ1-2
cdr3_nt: TGTGCCAGCAGTGAAGCACACTATGGCTACACCTTC
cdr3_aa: CASSEAHYGYTF

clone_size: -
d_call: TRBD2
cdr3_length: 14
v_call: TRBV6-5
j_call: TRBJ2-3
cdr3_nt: TGTGCCAGCACAGGACTAGCGGGAGCAGATACGCAGTATTTT
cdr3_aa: CASTGLAGADTQYF

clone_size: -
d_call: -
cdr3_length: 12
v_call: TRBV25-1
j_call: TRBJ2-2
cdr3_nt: TGTGCCAGCAGTGAATCCGCCGGGGAGCTGTTTTTT
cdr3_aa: CASSESAGELFF

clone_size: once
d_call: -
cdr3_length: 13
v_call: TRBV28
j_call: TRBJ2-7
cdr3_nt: TGTGCCAGCAGTTACCACAACTCCTACGAGCAGTACTTC
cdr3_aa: CASSYHNSYEQYF

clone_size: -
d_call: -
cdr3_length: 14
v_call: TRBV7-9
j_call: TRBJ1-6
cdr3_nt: TGTGCCAGCAGCTTACAGGCCTATAATTCACCCCTCCACTTT
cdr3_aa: CASSLQAYNSPLHF

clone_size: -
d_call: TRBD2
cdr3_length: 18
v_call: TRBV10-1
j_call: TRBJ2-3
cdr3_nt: TGCGCCAGCAGTGAGTACGCGACTAGCGGTTCTAGCACAGATACGCAGTATTTT
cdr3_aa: CASSEYATSGSSTDTQYF

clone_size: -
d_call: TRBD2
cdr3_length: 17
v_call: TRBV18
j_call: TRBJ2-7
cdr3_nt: TGTGCCAGCTCGCCACTTGTAGTCGGCCTAGCGGGGGTCGAGCAGTACTTC
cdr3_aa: CASSPLVVGLAGVEQYF

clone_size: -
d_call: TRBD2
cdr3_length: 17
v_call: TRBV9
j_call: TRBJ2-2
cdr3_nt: TGTGCCAGCAGCGTAGATCCGCCTAGCGGGATCACCGGGGAGCTGTTTTTT
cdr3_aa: CASSVDPPSGITGELFF

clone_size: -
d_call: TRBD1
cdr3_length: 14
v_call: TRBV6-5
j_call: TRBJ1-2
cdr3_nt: TGTGCCAGCAGTTACTCTGGACAGGGGGCTGGCTACACCTTC
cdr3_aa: CASSYSGQGAGYTF

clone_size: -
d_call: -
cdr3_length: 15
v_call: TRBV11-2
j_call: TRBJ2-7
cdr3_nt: TGTGCCAGCAGCCAGGGCGTGGTGGCTGGGCTCGAGCAGTACTTC
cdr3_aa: CASSQGVVAGLEQYF

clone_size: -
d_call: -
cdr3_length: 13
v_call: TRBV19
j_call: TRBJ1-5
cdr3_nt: TGTGCCAGTACCCAGGGGTTCAATCAGCCCCAGCATTTT
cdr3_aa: CASTQGFNQPQHF

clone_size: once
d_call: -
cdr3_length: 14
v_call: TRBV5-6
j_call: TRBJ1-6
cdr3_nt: TGTGCCAGCAGCTTGGTTCCTTATAATTCACCCCTCCACTTT
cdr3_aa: CASSLVPYNSPLHF

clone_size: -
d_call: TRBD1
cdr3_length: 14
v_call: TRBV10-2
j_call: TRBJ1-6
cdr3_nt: TGCGCCAGCAGTGGACAGGGGCTAAATTCACCCCTCCACTTT
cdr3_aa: CASSGQGLNSPLHF

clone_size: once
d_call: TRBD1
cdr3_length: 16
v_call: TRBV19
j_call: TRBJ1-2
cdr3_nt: TGTGCCAGTAGTATCCCCGGACAGGGGGGGAGCTATGGCTACACCTTC
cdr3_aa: CASSIPGQGGSYGYTF

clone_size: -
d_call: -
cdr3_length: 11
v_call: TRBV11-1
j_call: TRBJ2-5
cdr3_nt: TGTGCCAGCAGCTTCGAAGAGACCCAGTACTTC
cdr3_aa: CASSFEETQYF

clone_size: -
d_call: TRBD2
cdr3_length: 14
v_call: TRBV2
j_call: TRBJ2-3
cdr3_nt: TGTGCCAGCACCCGACTAGCTTACACAGATACGCAGTATTTT
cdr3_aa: CASTRLAYTDTQYF

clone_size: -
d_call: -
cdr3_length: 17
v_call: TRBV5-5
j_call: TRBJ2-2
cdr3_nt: TGTGCCAGCAGCTTCGATACAAGTCGGATAAACACCGGGGAGCTGTTTTTT
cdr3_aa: CASSFDTSRINTGELFF

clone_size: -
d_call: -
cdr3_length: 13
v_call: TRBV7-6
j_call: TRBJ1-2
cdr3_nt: TGTGCCAGCAGCCCGCGACACGGTTATGGCTACACCTTC
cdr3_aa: CASSPRHGYGYTF

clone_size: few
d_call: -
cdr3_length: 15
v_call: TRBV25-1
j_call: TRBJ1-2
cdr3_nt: TGTGCCAGCAGTGAAAGAGTAGGGGTGGGGTATGGCTACACCTTC
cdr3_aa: CASSERVGVGYGYTF

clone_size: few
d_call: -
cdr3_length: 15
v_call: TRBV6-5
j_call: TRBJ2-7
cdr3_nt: TGTGCCAGCAGTTACTTGCGGACAGCTTTCTACGAGCAGTACTTC
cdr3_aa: CASSYLRTAFYEQYF

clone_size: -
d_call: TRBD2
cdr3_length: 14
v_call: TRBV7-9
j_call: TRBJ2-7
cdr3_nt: TGTGCCAGCAGCTTAGACGGGAGGGTTTACGAGCAGTACTTC
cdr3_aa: CASSLDGRVYEQYF

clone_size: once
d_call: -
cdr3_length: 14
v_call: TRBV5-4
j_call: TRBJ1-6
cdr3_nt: TGTGCCAGCAGCTTGGTTCCTTATAATTCACCCCTCCACTTT
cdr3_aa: CASSLVPYNSPLHF

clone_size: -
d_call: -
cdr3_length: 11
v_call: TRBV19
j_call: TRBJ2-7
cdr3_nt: TGTGCCACCCAGATCAGGGGCGAGCAGTACTTC
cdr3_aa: CATQIRGEQYF

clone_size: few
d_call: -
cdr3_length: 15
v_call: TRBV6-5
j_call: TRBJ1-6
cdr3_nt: TGTGCCAGCAGTCCTCAGGGGACCTATAATTCACCCCTCCACTTT
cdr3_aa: CASSPQGTYNSPLHF

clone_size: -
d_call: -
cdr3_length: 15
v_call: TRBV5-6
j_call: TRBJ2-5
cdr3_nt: TGTGCCAGCAGCTTGGAGTCGATTTACCGAGAGACCCAGTACTTC
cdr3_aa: CASSLESIYRETQYF

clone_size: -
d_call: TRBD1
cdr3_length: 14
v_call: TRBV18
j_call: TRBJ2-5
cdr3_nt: TGTGCCAGCTCACCTAGGGACAGTCTAGAGACCCAGTACTTC
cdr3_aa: CASSPRDSLETQYF

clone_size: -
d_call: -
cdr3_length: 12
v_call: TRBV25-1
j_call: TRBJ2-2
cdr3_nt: TGTGCCAGCAGTGACTTCGGCGGGGAGCTGTTTTTT
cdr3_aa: CASSDFGGELFF

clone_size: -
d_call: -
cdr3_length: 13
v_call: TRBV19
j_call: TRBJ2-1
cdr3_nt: TGTGCCAGTAACAGGCGAGGGTTCAATGAGCAGTTCTTC
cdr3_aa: CASNRRGFNEQFF

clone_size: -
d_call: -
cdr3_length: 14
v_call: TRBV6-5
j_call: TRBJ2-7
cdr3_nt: TGTGCCAGCAGTTACGTGGGTTCAAACTACGAGCAGTACTTC
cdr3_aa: CASSYVGSNYEQYF

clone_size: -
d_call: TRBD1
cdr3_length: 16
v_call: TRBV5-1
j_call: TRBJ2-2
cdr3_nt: TGCGCCAGCAGCTTTCGACAGGGGGCGAGACCCGGGGAGCTGTTTTTT
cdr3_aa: CASSFRQGARPGELFF

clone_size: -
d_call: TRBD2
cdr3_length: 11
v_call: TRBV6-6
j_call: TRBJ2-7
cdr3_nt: TGTGCCAGCAGTAGCGGGAACGAGCAGTACTTC
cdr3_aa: CASSSGNEQYF

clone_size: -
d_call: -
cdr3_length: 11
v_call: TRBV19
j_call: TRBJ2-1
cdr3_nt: TGTGCCAGTAGTAGCTACAATGAGCAGTTCTTC
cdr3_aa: CASSSYNEQFF

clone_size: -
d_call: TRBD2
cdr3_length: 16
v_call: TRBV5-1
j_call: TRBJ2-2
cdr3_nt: TGCGCCAGCAGCTTGGGACTAGCGGGAGGGCCCGGGGAGCTGTTTTTT
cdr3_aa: CASSLGLAGGPGELFF

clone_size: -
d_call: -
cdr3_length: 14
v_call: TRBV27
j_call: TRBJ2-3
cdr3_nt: TGTGCCAGCAGTTTATCGGCCAGCACAGATACGCAGTATTTT
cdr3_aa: CASSLSASTDTQYF

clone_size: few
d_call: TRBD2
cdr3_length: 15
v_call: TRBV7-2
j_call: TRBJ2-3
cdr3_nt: TGTGCCAGCAGCCCCAGCGGGGGGGCCGGAGATACGCAGTATTTT
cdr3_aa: CASSPSGGAGDTQYF

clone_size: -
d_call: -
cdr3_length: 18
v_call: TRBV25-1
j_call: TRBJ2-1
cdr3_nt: TGTGCCAGCAGTGAACCCACCGTCAAGATAAGCTCCTACAATGAGCAGTTCTTC
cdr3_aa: CASSEPTVKISSYNEQFF

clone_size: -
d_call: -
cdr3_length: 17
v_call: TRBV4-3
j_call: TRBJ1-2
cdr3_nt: TGCGCCAGCAGCCAAATTCTCCAGGGGAGGGCTAACTATGGCTACACCTTC
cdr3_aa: CASSQILQGRANYGYTF